One sample yielded the 22 T cell receptor beta chains listed below, sequenced in a study of blood T cell repertoires in COVID-19. TCRdb's copy holds only in-frame clones and misses some; the assay was immunoSEQ multiplex PCR. The table has some 53,000 clones, around 86% seen once. The specimen sequenced was peripheral blood. The receptors derive from a man aged 70-80 years with acute or convalescent COVID-19.

This clone is medium-sized by share. V gene TRBV7-9 combines with J gene TRBJ2-2, with 7 bases aligning to TRBD1. The CDR3 contains 16 residues. CDR1 and CDR2 from the germline V gene are SEHNR and FQNEAQ (reference sequence). With V trimmed by 5 bases and J by 0 bases, 6 bases remained unmatched. In DNA form, the CDR3 reads TGTGCCAGCAGCCAACAGGGGCGGGCGAACACCGGGGAGCTGTTTTTT. Translating gives CASSQQGRANTGELFF.

V usage is TRBV11-3 and J usage is TRBJ2-1; 11 nucleotides agree with TRBD2. The trim removed 9 bases at V and 4 bases at J, leaving 5 bases unmatched. CDR3 length: 14 amino acids. The germline gives CDR1 SGHNT, CDR2 YENEEA. The CDR3 here is CARFGLAGYNEQFF. CDR3 nucleotides: TGTGCCAGATTTGGACTAGCGGGTTACAATGAGCAGTTCTTC.

This clone appeared a single time. The CDR3 here is CASSPGTALREQYV. CDR3 nucleotide sequence: TGTGCCAGCAGTCCAGGGACTGCACTACGAGAGCAGTACGTC. The chain uses TRBV28 and TRBJ2-7, with D perhaps matching TRBD2 (6 bases). Germline V gene sequence: CDR1 MDHEN, CDR2 SYDVKM. V gave up 5 bases and J gave up 7 bases, with 18 bases separating them. This CDR3 is built from 14 residues.

The chain carries TRBV5-1 and TRBJ2-1, with TRBD2 matching over 7 bases. Germline assignment: CDR1 SGHRS and CDR2 YFSETQ. CDR3 size: 17 residues. The V segment lost 4 bases and the J segment 4 bases; nucleotides outside the gene matches: 14. The CDR3 is CASSPGASGSWYNEQFF. DNA for the CDR3: TGCGCCAGCAGCCCTGGGGCTAGCGGCAGCTGGTACAATGAGCAGTTCTTC.

The rearrangement joins TRBV6-5 to TRBJ1-2, with a possible D match to TRBD1 (6 bases). Germline values: CDR1 MNHEY, CDR2 SVGAGI. V was cut by 4 bases and J by 2 bases, with 8 bases left in between. This CDR3 has 13 amino acids. The CDR3 DNA follows: TGTGCCAGCAGTTGGACAGAGAACTATGGCTACACCTTC. Translated: CASSWTENYGYTF.

The gene calls are TRBV2 and TRBJ1-6; 10 positions match TRBD1. The germline V gene has CDR1 SNHLY and CDR2 FYNNEI. The V segment lost 6 bases and the J segment 8 bases; nucleotides outside the gene matches: 7. This CDR3 region has 15 residues. CDR3 in amino acids: CASSRWGTGDSPLHF. CDR3 DNA sequence: TGTGCCAGCAGCCGGTGGGGGACAGGGGATTCACCCCTCCACTTT. Using reference TRBV2 and TRBJ1-6 for the parts outside the CDR3, the full variable domain is EPEVTQTPSHQVTQMGQEVILRCVPISNHLYFYWYRQILGQKVEFLVSFYNNEISEKSEIFDDQFSVERPDGSNFTLKIRSTKLEDSAMYFCASSRWGTGDSPLHFGNGTRLTVT.

This chain uses TRBV29-1 with TRBJ2-4, with D possibly matching TRBD1 (5 bases). The CDR3 spans 16 residues. Germline lookup yields CDR1 SQVTM and CDR2 ANQGSEA. The V end was cut by 7 bases, the J end by 3 bases, with 22 bases between. CDR3 in DNA: TGCAGCGCTTTGACCCATCAGGGTGAGGTCAAAAACATTCAGTACTTC. Protein product: CSALTHQGEVKNIQYF.

The chain links TRBV10-3 to TRBJ2-1; 7 nucleotides line up with TRBD2. The CDR3 has 14 amino acids. CDR1 is ENHRY and CDR2 is SYGVKD in the germline V gene. The V gene end was trimmed by 10 bases and the J gene end by 8 bases; junction bases not matched to a gene: 14. The CDR3 DNA reads as TGTGCCACCACGGCGACTAGCTGGGGCCATGAGCAGTTCTTC. It translates to CATTATSWGHEQFF.

The V and J genes are TRBV2 and TRBJ2-3; no clear D. The CDR3 consists of 12 residues. Germline V gives CDR1 SNHLY, CDR2 FYNNEI. Trimming took 6 bases from V and 4 from J, leaving 8 bases between them. The CDR3 DNA follows: TGTGCCAGCAGGATGGCTCCAGATACGCAGTATTTT. Translation gives CASRMAPDTQYF.

V usage is TRBV6-5 and J usage is TRBJ2-6; D possibly corresponds to TRBD1 (5 bases). This CDR3 region has 15 residues. The V gene's germline CDR1 is MNHEY and CDR2 SVGAGI. Trimming removed 6 bases from V and 0 bases from J, with 9 bases in between. Here the CDR3 DNA reads TGTGCCAGCAGAGAGACAGCCTCTGGGGCCAACGTCCTGACTTTC. Protein product: CASRETASGANVLTF.

This chain uses TRBV29-1 with TRBJ2-1; 10 bases match TRBD2. With 4 bases clipped from V and 7 bases from J, the junction kept 4 bases outside the gene matches. CDR3 size: 13 residues. Germline CDR1 SQVTM, CDR2 ANQGSEA. The CDR3 sequence is CSVVPLAGNEQFF. The CDR3 DNA reads TGCAGCGTTGTCCCACTAGCGGGAAATGAGCAGTTCTTC.

A single count supports this clone. The J gene is TRBJ2-7, the V gene TRBV4-3; D is undetermined. The CDR3 extends over 13 amino acids. The germline V gene has CDR1 LGHNA and CDR2 YSLEER. V lost 0 bases and J lost 3, with 6 bases in between. CDR3 sequence: CASSQDSHYEQYV. CDR3 nucleotide sequence: TGCGCCAGCAGCCAAGATTCCCACTACGAGCAGTACGTC.

The gene calls are TRBV10-3 and TRBJ1-3; the match to TRBD1 covers 9 bases. Trimming cost V 10 bases and J 2 bases; bases outside gene matches: 3. Germline CDR1 is ENHRY and CDR2 is SYGVKD. The CDR3 length is 13 residues. The CDR3 bases are TGTGCCACCCGGACAGGGGCTGGAAACACCATATATTTT. This codes for CATRTGAGNTIYF.

J is TRBJ1-2 and V is TRBV15, with TRBD1 as a possible D gene (5 bases). Trimming removed 4 bases from V and 5 bases from J, with 17 bases in between. The CDR3 sequence is 15 residues long. In germline, CDR1 is LNHNV, CDR2 YYDKDF (reference sequence). The CDR3 DNA is TGTGCCACCAGCACGGCCGGGGGAGAGCGGTATGGCTACACCTTC. Protein product: CATSTAGGERYGYTF.

The J gene is TRBJ2-1, the V gene TRBV9; 14 nucleotides match TRBD2. CDR1 and CDR2 from the germline V gene are SGDLS and YYNGEE. The CDR3 sequence is 16 residues long. The V and J ends lost 4 bases and 6 bases, in that order; junction bases with no gene match: 6. The CDR3 spells CASSLLGLAGGNEQFF. CDR3 nucleotide sequence: TGTGCCAGCAGCCTTCTCGGACTAGCGGGAGGCAATGAGCAGTTCTTC.

The chain employs TRBV2 and TRBJ1-1; a weak D match, TRBD1 (6 bases). Germline CDR1 and CDR2: SNHLY and FYNNEI. V gave up 8 bases and J gave up 5 bases, with 18 bases separating them. CDR3 length equals 14 residues. The CDR3 region is CASGWTARKTEAFF. The CDR3 nucleotides are TGTGCCAGCGGGTGGACAGCCCGGAAGACTGAAGCTTTCTTT.

The chain combines TRBV6-6 with TRBJ1-3; 7 bases are a match to TRBD1. Germline-derived CDR1 and CDR2 are MNHNY and SVGAGI (reference sequence). The V and J ends lost 6 bases and 0 bases, in that order; junction bases with no gene match: 20. The CDR3 is 20 amino acids. This chain's CDR3 is CASSLRINFGTATSGNTIYF. The DNA of the CDR3 is TGTGCCAGCAGCCTACGAATTAACTTCGGGACAGCCACCTCTGGAAACACCATATATTTT.

V gene TRBV10-3 combines with J gene TRBJ2-3; 8 nucleotides align to TRBD1. This CDR3 contains 17 residues. The V gene end was trimmed by 6 bases and the J gene end by 4 bases; junction bases not matched to a gene: 15. From germline, CDR1 is ENHRY and CDR2 SYGVKD. As DNA, the CDR3 is TGTGCCATCAGCCGCCAGGGGGCCTCGGTAGTAGCAGATACGCAGTATTTT. Translating it yields CAISRQGASVVADTQYF.

This clone was picked up a small number of times. The chain joins TRBV5-4 to TRBJ1-4; D might be TRBD1 (6 bases). Trimming shortened V by 4 bases and J by 6 bases, and 16 bases separated the two germline ends. Germline CDR1 reads SGHNT; CDR2 reads YYREEE (reference sequence). The length of the CDR3 is 15 residues. CDR3 region: CASSPWGRGDEKLFF. The CDR3 bases are TGTGCCAGCAGCCCCTGGGGCAGGGGTGATGAAAAACTGTTTTTT.

The chain uses TRBV2 and TRBJ2-1, with TRBD2 matching 12 bases. The CDR3 has 15 residues. J gave up 7 bases and V 6 bases, and 7 bases lay outside the gene matches. CDR1 is SNHLY and CDR2 is FYNNEI in the germline V gene. CDR3 amino acids: CASRYRLAGVNEQFF. DNA for the CDR3: TGTGCCAGCAGGTATAGACTAGCGGGAGTAAATGAGCAGTTCTTC.

This clone appeared a single time. This chain connects TRBV7-2 to TRBJ1-1, with D unclear. V was clipped by 5 bases and J by 2 bases, with 12 bases between them. CDR3 length equals 14 residues. Germline-derived CDR1 and CDR2 are SGHTA and FQGNSA. The CDR3: CASSRGWANTEAFF. In DNA, the CDR3 is TGTGCCAGCAGCAGAGGGTGGGCCAACACTGAAGCTTTCTTT.

The J gene is TRBJ2-5, the V gene TRBV5-1; D is ambiguous. The germline gives CDR1 SGHRS, CDR2 YFSETQ. Trimming removed 3 bases from V and 4 bases from J, with 7 bases in between. This CDR3 region has 12 residues. The CDR3 DNA follows: TGCGCCAGCAGCTATAGCTCAGAGACCCAGTACTTC. Amino acid sequence: CASSYSSETQYF.